This entry describes one T cell receptor (beta chain). The data belong to a study of blood T cell repertoires in COVID-19. TCRdb's table, derived via immunoSEQ multiplex PCR, lists solely in-frame clones and lacks some. The data contain some 530,000 clones, around nine tenths of them singletons. The V gene's germline CDR1 is MDHEN and CDR2 SYDVKM. The V and J ends lost 0 bases and 3 bases, in that order; junction bases with no gene match: 8. The CDR3 has 19 residues. The V gene is TRBV28, the J gene TRBJ2-3, with 14 bases lining up with TRBD2. Sequenced: PBMCs or T cells enriched from blood (not recorded which). The sequence was collected from a woman aged 55-69 years who had recovered from COVID-19. CDR3 DNA sequence: TGTGCCAGCAGTTTATGGAGACTAGCGGGGGGGCCCGGTACAGATACGCAGTATTTT. Translation: CASSLWRLAGGPGTDTQYF.